These 25 T cell receptor beta chains originate from one sample sequenced in a study of vaccination and CD4 T cells after COVID-19. Documented treatment: approximately nine-day PBMC culture with coronavirus spike peptide pools or control peptides (ViraFEST assay). These receptors are not linked to any known antigen. With the Oncomine TCR Beta short-read assay, DNA from cultured CD4+ T cells was sequenced. TCRdb used MiXCR to reprocess the PCR reads, holding one entry per CDR3 protein. This table has about 8,500 distinct CDR3 sequences, around 21% appearing once. The material sequenced was CD4+ T cells from blood, cultured in vitro, taken after SARS-CoV-2 vaccination. Receptor source: a human donor who had recovered from COVID-19.

This clonotype was found a few times. V and J are TRBV21-1 and TRBJ2-7. TRBV21-1 is assigned pseudogene status. This CDR3 region has 15 residues. DNA for the CDR3: TGTGCCAGCAGCAAAGGTCGGGTCAGACCCTACGAGCAGTACTTC. It encodes CASSKGRVRPYEQYF.

This sequence joins TRBV12-3 or TRBV12-4 and TRBJ1-5, with unresolved D. Trimming removed 4 bases from V and 5 bases from J, with 6 bases in between. The CDR3 has 12 residues. The CDR3 loop reads CASSYGDQPQHF. CDR3 nucleotides: TGTGCCAGCAGTTATGGGGATCAGCCCCAGCATTTT.

About this clonotype: This may come from a read error, since a much larger clone is one base off. The missing conserved phenylalanine or tryptophan at the end of this CDR3 makes a read error likely. This chain connects TRBV7-2 to TRBJ2-3; D remains ambiguous. CDR3 size: 14 residues. With 1 base removed from V and 1 base from J, the gap between germline ends came to 6 bases. Looked up from germline, CDR1 is SGHTA and CDR2 is FQGNSA. Written as DNA, the CDR3 is TGTGCCAGCAGCTTAGGAGTAGGCACAGATACGCAGTATTTG. This gives the protein CASSLGVGTDTQYL.

This clonotype was seen only a few times. The rearrangement joins TRBV14 to TRBJ1-2; 9 bases fit TRBD1. The CDR3 is 16 amino acids. Germline V CDR1 and CDR2: SGHDN, FVKESK. V dropped 0 bases and J dropped 4; count of bases not matched to a gene: 6. CDR3 in DNA: TGTGCCAGCAGCCAAGAGAGCACAGGGGGCAGCTATGGCTACACCTTC. Its protein is CASSQESTGGSYGYTF.

This clonotype turned up a few times. The rearrangement uses TRBV21-1 and TRBJ2-3; TRBD1, the table's D call, lacks a check against the DNA. TRBV21-1 is tagged as a pseudogene. The CDR3 sequence is 13 residues long. As DNA, the CDR3 is TGTGCCAGAAAGACAGGGATCACAGATACGCAGTATTTT. Translating gives CARKTGITDTQYF.

This clonotype was detected many times. V is TRBV19 and J is TRBJ1-2, with 10 bases lining up with TRBD1. Looked up from germline, CDR1 is LNHDA and CDR2 is SQIVND (reference sequence). After removal of 7 bases from V and 2 bases from J, the junction contained 10 bases not matched to a gene. CDR3 length: 16 amino acids. The CDR3 nucleotides are TGTGCCAGTACGCAACATCCGGGACAGGGGAACTATGGCTACACCTTC. It encodes CASTQHPGQGNYGYTF.

Many counts were recorded for this clonotype. The chain links TRBV7-9 to TRBJ2-7; 11 bases match TRBD1. The CDR3 is 15 amino acids. Germline CDR1 and CDR2: SEHNR and FQNEAQ (reference sequence). Trimming at V came to 5 bases and at J to 6 bases, leaving 9 bases not matched to a gene. In nucleotides, the CDR3 is TGTGCCAGCAGCACACCGGACAGGGGGCGAGGCGAGCAGTACTTC. Its translation is CASSTPDRGRGEQYF.

In this sample, this clonotype turned up many times. The rearrangement uses TRBV7-9 and TRBJ1-1; D might be TRBD1 (5 bases). Germline V gene lookup returns CDR1 SEHNR and CDR2 FQNEAQ (reference sequence). This CDR3 is built from 14 residues. V lost 2 bases, J lost 5 bases, and 12 bases lay in between. DNA of the CDR3: TGTGCCAGCAGCTTAATGGGGCAGTTTACTGAAGCTTTCTTT. As protein: CASSLMGQFTEAFF. Full variable domain (outside the CDR3, taken from reference TRBV7-9 and TRBJ1-1): DTGVSQNPRHKITKRGQNVTFRCDPISEHNRLYWYRQTLGQGPEFLTYFQNEAQLEKSRLLSDRFSAERPKGSFSTLEIQRTEQGDSAMYLCASSLMGQFTEAFFGQGTRLTVV.

This clonotype has only a few counts. The rearrangement links TRBV6-1 to TRBJ2-7; D may be TRBD1 (7 bases). Trimming removed 2 bases from V and 7 bases from J, with 18 bases in between. Germline V gene data show CDR1 as MNHNS and CDR2 as SASEGT. The CDR3 runs to 15 residues. The CDR3 loop reads CASSEYGGGAGEQYF. The CDR3, as DNA: TGTGCCAGCAGTGAATATGGAGGGGGCGCGGGGGAGCAGTACTTC.

The chain recombines TRBV12-3 or TRBV12-4 with TRBJ2-5; D call uncertain. The CDR3 is 14 amino acids. The germline V and J ends were trimmed by 2 bases and 2 bases, with 9 bases remaining between them. CDR3 bases: TGTGCCAGCAGTTTAAGGCGGCAGCAAGAGACCCAGTACTTC. This codes for CASSLRRQQETQYF.

This clonotype has more than one count but fewer than ten. The chain couples TRBV20-1 to TRBJ2-1, with 7 bases that match TRBD2. This CDR3 has 16 residues. Germline assignment: CDR1 DFQATT and CDR2 SNEGSKA (reference sequence). V was clipped by 1 base and J by 3 bases; unmatched bases: 9. This chain's CDR3 is CSARVTSSGNYNEQFF. CDR3 nucleotide sequence: TGCAGTGCTAGAGTGACTTCTAGCGGAAACTACAATGAGCAGTTCTTC.

J is TRBJ2-2 and V is TRBV4-2; 9 bases match TRBD2. The CDR3 consists of 19 residues. CDR1 LGHNA and CDR2 YNFKEQ come from the germline V gene. J gave up 0 bases and V 6 bases, and 14 bases lay outside the gene matches. CDR3 DNA sequence: TGTGCCAGCAGTCCTCAAGCGTTAGCGGGGGCGTCGAACACCGGGGAGCTGTTTTTT. It yields the protein CASSPQALAGASNTGELFF.

The table lists this clonotype with many counts. The rearrangement uses TRBV7-8 and TRBJ1-5; D unresolved. V lost 1 base to trimming and J lost 0 bases, with 10 bases between them. Germline V gives CDR1 SGHVS, CDR2 FQNEAQ. CDR3 length equals 16 residues. The CDR3 DNA sequence: TGTGCCAGCAGCTTAGGGGCCCATAATAGCAATCAGCCCCAGCATTTT. Its protein product is CASSLGAHNSNQPQHF.

This clonotype was seen a handful of times. The V call is TRBV11-3, the J call TRBJ2-3; D call uncertain. V was trimmed by 5 bases and J by 4 bases, leaving 13 bases between them. CDR3 length: 14 residues. The germline gives CDR1 SGHNT, CDR2 YENEEA. CDR3 in amino acids: CASSLTPSADTQYF. DNA of the CDR3: TGTGCCAGCAGCCTTACCCCTTCCGCAGATACGCAGTATTTT.

A single count supports this clonotype. The chain has TRBV5-1 and TRBJ1-5; possibly TRBD1 for D (5 bases). V lost 4 bases and J 4 bases, leaving 15 bases between the germline ends. CDR3 size: 15 residues. From germline, CDR1 is SGHRS and CDR2 YFSETQ. This CDR3 is CASSANPGKNQPQHF. CDR3 DNA sequence: TGCGCCAGCAGCGCTAATCCAGGGAAGAATCAGCCCCAGCATTTT.

This clonotype is medium-sized within its sample. The genes are TRBV7-9 and TRBJ2-3; 8 bases agree with TRBD1. CDR1 is SEHNR and CDR2 is FQNEAQ in the germline V gene (reference sequence). The length of the CDR3 is 15 residues. V dropped 4 bases and J dropped 8; count of bases not matched to a gene: 11. The CDR3 spells CASSSRTGTQGTQYF. As DNA, the CDR3 is TGTGCCAGCAGCTCTCGGACAGGGACACAAGGTACGCAGTATTTT.

This sequence joins TRBV12-5 and TRBJ1-1, with a possible D match to TRBD1 (6 bases). The CDR3 is 13 residues long. With 7 bases removed from V and 0 bases from J, the gap between germline ends came to 9 bases. Germline loops: CDR1 LGHNT, CDR2 FRNRAP. CDR3 loop: CASARQVNTEAFF. CDR3 in DNA: TGTGCTAGTGCTAGACAGGTGAACACTGAAGCTTTCTTT. Looking up the rest from reference TRBV12-5 and TRBJ1-1 gives the full variable domain: DARVTQTPRHKVTEMGQEVTMRCQPILGHNTVFWYRQTMMQGLELLAYFRNRAPLDDSGMPKDRFSAEMPDATLATLKIQPSEPRDSAVYFCASARQVNTEAFFGQGTRLTVV.

This clonotype was counted a few times. DNA for the CDR3: TGTGCCAGCAGTGAACCTGGACTAGCGGGAGTCACAGATACGCAGTATTTT. Its protein is CASSEPGLAGVTDTQYF. This chain uses TRBV6-1 with TRBJ2-3; TRBD2 matches 13 bases. The J segment lost 2 bases and the V segment lost 2 bases, leaving 4 bases of the junction unmatched. The CDR3 has 17 residues. CDR1 and CDR2 (germline): MNHNS, SASEGT.

This clonotype was observed a few times. The V call is TRBV2, the J call TRBJ2-5; TRBD1 matches at 12 bases. The ends lost 2 bases at V and 5 bases at J; junction bases unmatched: 18. CDR1 and CDR2 (germline): SNHLY, FYNNEI. The CDR3 consists of 20 residues. In DNA form, the CDR3 reads TGTGCCAGCAGTGAACAAGGAGGAAGGGACAGGGGGCGAGGCTGGGAGACCCAGTACTTC. Translation gives CASSEQGGRDRGRGWETQYF.

Concerning this clonotype: A much bigger clone sits one base away, suggesting this may be a read error. The J gene is TRBJ1-1, the V gene TRBV7-2; no clear D. This CDR3 is built from 12 residues. Germline-derived CDR1 and CDR2 are SGHTA and FQGNSA. CDR3 sequence reads: CASSPRAAEVFF. CDR3 nucleotide sequence: TGTGCCAGCAGCCCCCGGGCGGCTGAAGTTTTCTTT.

This clonotype was seen a few times. In DNA form, the CDR3 reads TGTGCCAGCAGCCTCAGTGGAGGCTCCTACGAGCAGTACTTC. It yields the protein CASSLSGGSYEQYF. The V gene is TRBV14, the J gene TRBJ2-7; tentative D call: TRBD2 (5 bases). Between the trimmed V and J ends, which lost 4 bases and 0 bases, there was a span of 10 bases. This CDR3 is built from 14 residues. From germline, CDR1 is SGHDN and CDR2 FVKESK.

The rearrangement joins TRBV9 to TRBJ2-3; D gene uncertain. The V gene's germline CDR1 is SGDLS and CDR2 YYNGEE. V was pared by 0 bases and J by 2 bases, with 4 bases between. The CDR3 sequence is 13 residues long. DNA of the CDR3: TGTGCCAGCAGCGTAGTTTCCACAGATACGCAGTATTTT. Translated: CASSVVSTDTQYF.

This clonotype appeared a few times. The genes are TRBV21-1 and TRBJ2-5; TRBD1 is the table's D call, not checked against the DNA. TRBV21-1 is deemed a pseudogene. The CDR3 sequence is 15 residues long. The CDR3 here is CASRPVGQGQETQYF. The CDR3 region has the DNA TGTGCCAGCAGGCCCGTGGGACAGGGGCAAGAGACCCAGTACTTC.

Concerning this clonotype itself: This may be a read error: a much more frequent sequence differs by one nucleotide. V usage is TRBV7-2 and J usage is TRBJ1-1; 7 positions agree with TRBD1. This CDR3 is built from 15 residues. The germline CDR1 and CDR2 sequences are SGHTA and FQGNSA. The J segment lost 8 bases and the V segment lost 1 base, leaving 10 bases of the junction unmatched. The CDR3, as DNA: TGTGCCAGCAGCTTAGATTTGGCAGGGGGGTGGGAAGCTTTCTTT. It encodes CASSLDLAGGWEAFF. Together with reference TRBV7-2 and TRBJ1-1, the CDR3 gives the full variable domain: GAGVSQSPSNKVTEKGKDVELRCDPISGHTALYWYRQSLGQGLEFLIYFQGNSAPDKSGLPSDRFSAERTGGSVSTLTIQRTQQEDSAVYLCASSLDLAGGWEAFFGQGTRLTVV.

This clonotype was detected only a few times. This chain uses TRBV20-1 with TRBJ2-7, with TRBD1 identical over 10 bases. CDR3 size: 14 residues. J lost 3 bases, V lost 6 bases, and 8 bases had no gene match. CDR1 and CDR2 from the germline V gene are DFQATT and SNEGSKA (reference sequence). CDR3 loop: CSARRGQGNYEQYF. CDR3 coding DNA: TGCAGTGCCCGAAGGGGACAGGGGAACTACGAGCAGTACTTC.